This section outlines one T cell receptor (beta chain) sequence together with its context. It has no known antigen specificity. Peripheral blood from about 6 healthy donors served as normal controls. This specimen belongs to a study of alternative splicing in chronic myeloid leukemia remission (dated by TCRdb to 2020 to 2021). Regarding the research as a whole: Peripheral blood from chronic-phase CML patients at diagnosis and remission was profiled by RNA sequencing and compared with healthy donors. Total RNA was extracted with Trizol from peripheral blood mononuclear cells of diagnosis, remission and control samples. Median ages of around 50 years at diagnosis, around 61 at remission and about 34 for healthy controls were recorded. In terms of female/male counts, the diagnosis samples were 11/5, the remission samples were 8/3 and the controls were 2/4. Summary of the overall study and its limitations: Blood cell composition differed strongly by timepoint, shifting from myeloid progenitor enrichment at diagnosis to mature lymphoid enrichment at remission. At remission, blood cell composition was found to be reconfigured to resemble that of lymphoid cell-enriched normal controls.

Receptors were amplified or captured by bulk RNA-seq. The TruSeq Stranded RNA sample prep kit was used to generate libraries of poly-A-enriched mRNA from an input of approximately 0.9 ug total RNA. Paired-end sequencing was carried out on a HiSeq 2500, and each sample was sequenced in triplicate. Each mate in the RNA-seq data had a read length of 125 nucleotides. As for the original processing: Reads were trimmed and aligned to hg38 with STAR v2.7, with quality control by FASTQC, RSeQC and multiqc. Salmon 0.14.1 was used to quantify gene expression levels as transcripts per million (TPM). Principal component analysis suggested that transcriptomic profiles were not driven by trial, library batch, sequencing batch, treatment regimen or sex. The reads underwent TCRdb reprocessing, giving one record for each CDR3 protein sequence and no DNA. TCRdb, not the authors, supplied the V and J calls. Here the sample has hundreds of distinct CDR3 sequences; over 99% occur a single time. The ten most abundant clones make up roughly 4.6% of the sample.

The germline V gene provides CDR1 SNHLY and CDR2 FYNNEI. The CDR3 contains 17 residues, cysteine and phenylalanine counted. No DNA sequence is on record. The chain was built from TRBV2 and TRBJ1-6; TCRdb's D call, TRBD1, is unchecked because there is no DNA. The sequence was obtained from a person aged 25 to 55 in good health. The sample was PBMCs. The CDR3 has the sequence CASSGTEKSSYNSPLHF.